The 29 T cell receptor beta chains presented below share a single source sample, sequenced in a study of cytomegalovirus exposure and HLA in healthy donors. It was with 60 Vbeta and 13 Jbeta primers that the PCR ran. Profiled with immunoSEQ multiplex PCR; TCRdb holds only in-frame clones, not every one. The data contain 65,000 to 70,000 clones, around 78% of them singletons. The sequencing input was PBMCs. These receptor sequences come from a man in his fifties or sixties in good health and CMV-seronegative.

This chain uses TRBV27 with TRBJ2-3; D is possibly TRBD2 (6 bases). Germline-derived CDR1 and CDR2 are MNHEY and SMNVEV (reference sequence). The V gene lost 1 base and the J gene lost 4 bases, with 15 bases spanning the gap. The CDR3 loop spans 16 amino acids. The DNA for the CDR3 is TGTGCCAGCAGTTTATGGGTCGGGGGTGGAGCAGATACGCAGTATTTT. Protein sequence: CASSLWVGGGADTQYF.

A single count supports this clone. The V and J genes are TRBV29-1 and TRBJ1-2; D is possibly TRBD1 (6 bases). Trimming removed 4 bases at V and 9 bases at J, with 15 bases between. CDR3 length equals 12 residues. The germline V gene has CDR1 SQVTM and CDR2 ANQGSEA. The CDR3 here is CSVGVRGESYTF. The CDR3 DNA is TGCAGCGTTGGGGTCAGGGGAGAAAGCTACACCTTC. Full variable domain (rest looked up from reference TRBV29-1 and TRBJ1-2): SAVISQKPSRDICQRGTSLTIQCQVDSQVTMMFWYRQQPGQSLTLIATANQGSEATYESGFVIDKFPISRPNLTFSTLTVSNMSPEDSSIYLCSVGVRGESYTFGSGTRLTVV.

This clone was counted a single time. The chain has TRBV28 and TRBJ2-3; 8 bases line up with TRBD2. There are 16 residues in the CDR3. J lost 4 bases, V lost 5 bases, and 11 bases had no gene match. In germline, CDR1 is MDHEN, CDR2 SYDVKM. The CDR3 DNA is TGTGCCAGCAGTACCGGGGGGGGAAACAGGGCAGATACGCAGTATTTT. This sequence encodes CASSTGGGNRADTQYF. Using reference TRBV28 and TRBJ2-3 for the parts outside the CDR3, the full variable domain is DVKVTQSSRYLVKRTGEKVFLECVQDMDHENMFWYRQDPGLGLRLIYFSYDVKMKEKGDIPEGYSVSREKKERFSLILESASTNQTSMYLCASSTGGGNRADTQYFGPGTRLTVL.

The chain is built from TRBV7-6 and TRBJ1-2; D possibly corresponds to TRBD1 (5 bases). CDR1 and CDR2 (germline): SGHVS, FNYEAQ. V dropped 3 bases and J dropped 6 bases, with 14 bases sitting between them. The length of the CDR3 is 14 residues. The DNA for the CDR3 is TGTGCCAGCAGCTTTGGGGCCCTACAGGATGGCTACACCTTC. Its protein product is CASSFGALQDGYTF. The variable domain in full, completed from reference TRBV7-6 and TRBJ1-2, reads GAGVSQSPRYKVTKRGQDVALRCDPISGHVSLYWYRQALGQGPEFLTYFNYEAQQDKSGLPNDRFSAERPEGSISTLTIQRTEQRDSAMYRCASSFGALQDGYTFGSGTRLTVV.

This clone appeared a few times. CDR3 DNA: TGTGCCAGCACTATGGGACAGCGTTCCTACGAGCAGTACTTC. It is translated as CASTMGQRSYEQYF. V usage is TRBV2 and J usage is TRBJ2-7; 7 nucleotides match TRBD1. V lost 7 bases to trimming and J lost 1 base; unmatched junction nucleotides: 7. Germline V lookup: CDR1 SNHLY, CDR2 FYNNEI. The CDR3 runs to 14 residues.

This chain links TRBV5-1 with TRBJ1-4; D ambiguous. Germline CDR1 reads SGHRS; CDR2 reads YFSETQ. The CDR3 extends over 12 amino acids. The ends were cut back, 2 bases at V and 7 bases at J, with 6 bases in the middle. The CDR3 DNA reads TGCGCCAGCAGCTTCGGTGGTGAAAAACTGTTTTTT. Translated: CASSFGGEKLFF.

This clone was found once. The chain combines TRBV28 with TRBJ2-7; 7 nucleotides align to TRBD2. Germline V CDR1 and CDR2: MDHEN, SYDVKM. V dropped 2 bases and J dropped 7; count of bases not matched to a gene: 11. This CDR3 is built from 15 residues. The CDR3 coding sequence is TGTGCCAGCAGTTTAGGCGGGGCGGGAGCCCAAGAGCAGTACTTC. Translation: CASSLGGAGAQEQYF.

CDR3 residues: CASSVGGYRGDTEAFF. The CDR3 DNA follows: TGTGCCAGCAGCGTAGGAGGGTACAGGGGAGACACTGAAGCTTTCTTT. The chain has TRBV9 and TRBJ1-1; the match to TRBD1 covers 7 bases. This CDR3 is 16 amino acids long. Germline CDR1 SGDLS, CDR2 YYNGEE. V was pared by 0 bases and J by 3 bases, with 8 bases of the junction left unmatched.

The chain is built from TRBV30 and TRBJ2-7; unclear D gene. CDR3 length: 16 amino acids. Germline V gene sequence: CDR1 GTSNPN, CDR2 SVGIG (reference sequence). The V and J ends lost 1 base and 5 bases respectively, with 21 bases between them. CDR3 sequence: CAWSASFSPPRNEQYF. CDR3 coding DNA: TGTGCCTGGAGTGCCTCTTTTAGCCCCCCGAGGAACGAGCAGTACTTC. The full variable domain, with the rest looked up from reference TRBV30 and TRBJ2-7, is SQTIHQWPATLVQPVGSPLSLECTVEGTSNPNLYWYRQAAGRGLQLLFYSVGIGQISSEVPQNLSASRPQDRQFILSSKKLLLSDSGFYLCAWSASFSPPRNEQYFGPGTRLTVT.

The rearrangement joins TRBV7-2 to TRBJ2-1; 10 nucleotides match TRBD2. This CDR3 has 18 amino acids. V gave up 5 bases and J gave up 0 bases; unmatched junction bases: 10. From germline, CDR1 is SGHTA and CDR2 FQGNSA. CDR3 protein: CASSRGGASGSSYNEQFF. DNA of the CDR3: TGTGCCAGCAGCAGGGGGGGGGCTAGCGGGAGCTCCTACAATGAGCAGTTCTTC.

This clone appeared a few times. The gene calls are TRBV5-1 and TRBJ2-7, with 10 bases identical to TRBD2. In germline, CDR1 is SGHRS, CDR2 YFSETQ. The CDR3 covers 19 residues. The trim removed 8 bases at V and 4 bases at J, leaving 24 bases unmatched. The chain's CDR3 is CARRPPGSEASGSIYEQYF. The DNA for the CDR3 is TGCGCCAGACGACCTCCGGGGTCCGAAGCTAGCGGGAGTATATACGAGCAGTACTTC.

In its sample, this clone was seen once. The chain is built from TRBV6-4 and TRBJ2-1; 8 bases map to TRBD2. Germline V lookup: CDR1 MRHNA, CDR2 SNTAGT. The ends lost 5 bases at V and 10 bases at J; junction bases unmatched: 10. The CDR3 covers 14 residues. CDR3 coding DNA: TGTGCCAGCAGTCGGACTAGCAGGGAATCGGAGCAGTTCTTC. This translates into CASSRTSRESEQFF.

The table lists this clone with a count of one. This sequence joins TRBV9 and TRBJ2-1; possible D gene TRBD2, 6 bases. Trimming took 6 bases from V and 0 from J, leaving 16 bases between them. CDR1 SGDLS and CDR2 YYNGEE come from the germline V gene. There are 16 residues in the CDR3. CDR3: CASNSFGGASYNEQFF. CDR3 bases: TGTGCCAGCAACAGCTTTGGCGGGGCCTCCTACAATGAGCAGTTCTTC.

The chain has TRBV19 and TRBJ1-1; 7 positions match TRBD1. Germline V lookup: CDR1 LNHDA, CDR2 SQIVND (reference sequence). This CDR3 region has 14 residues. V lost 5 bases, J lost 4 bases, and 7 bases stayed unmatched. CDR3 sequence: CASSPSTGTTEAFF. The CDR3 DNA sequence: TGTGCCAGTAGTCCATCGACAGGGACCACTGAAGCTTTCTTT. Based on the CDR3 plus reference TRBV19 and TRBJ1-1, the full variable domain is DGGITQSPKYLFRKEGQNVTLSCEQNLNHDAMYWYRQDPGQGLRLIYYSQIVNDFQKGDIAEGYSVSREKKESFPLTVTSAQKNPTAFYLCASSPSTGTTEAFFGQGTRLTVV.

The rearrangement uses TRBV29-1 and TRBJ2-7; 9 nucleotides line up with TRBD1. CDR1 is SQVTM and CDR2 is ANQGSEA in the germline V gene. The V and J ends lost 7 bases and 6 bases, in that order; junction bases with no gene match: 7. The CDR3 has 12 amino acids. CDR3 region: CSAAGTGSEQYF. The CDR3 DNA follows: TGCAGCGCCGCCGGGACAGGGTCCGAGCAGTACTTC.

V usage is TRBV5-1 and J usage is TRBJ2-2; weak D call: TRBD1 (6 bases). The CDR3 runs to 14 residues. Germline V gene sequence: CDR1 SGHRS, CDR2 YFSETQ. The germline V and J ends were trimmed by 4 bases and 1 base, with 8 bases remaining between them. The DNA for the CDR3 is TGCGCCAGCAGCGAACAGGGGAACACCGGGGAGCTGTTTTTT. This codes for CASSEQGNTGELFF.

The rearrangement links TRBV5-1 to TRBJ2-3; D uncertain. This CDR3 has 15 residues. The germline V gene has CDR1 SGHRS and CDR2 YFSETQ. V dropped 1 base and J dropped 0 bases, with 9 bases sitting between them. CDR3 sequence reads: CASSLSRPSTDTQYF. The CDR3 nucleotides read TGCGCCAGCAGCTTGTCGCGGCCTAGCACAGATACGCAGTATTTT.

The chain couples TRBV30 to TRBJ1-1; 9 bases are shared with TRBD1. CDR3 length: 13 amino acids. Trimming at V came to 1 base and at J to 5 bases, leaving 2 bases not matched to a gene. Germline V gene lookup returns CDR1 GTSNPN and CDR2 SVGIG (reference sequence). Here the CDR3 reads CAWSAGTGTEAFF. The DNA of the CDR3 is TGTGCCTGGAGTGCCGGGACAGGGACTGAAGCTTTCTTT.

This sequence joins TRBV10-3 and TRBJ2-1, with 9 bases matching TRBD2. The CDR3 loop spans 15 amino acids. Germline CDR1 and CDR2: ENHRY and SYGVKD. Trimming removed 2 bases from V and 5 bases from J; junction bases left unmatched: 4. The CDR3 here is CAISELAGNDNEQFF. CDR3 DNA: TGTGCCATCAGTGAGCTAGCGGGGAACGACAATGAGCAGTTCTTC.

The V gene is TRBV30, the J gene TRBJ2-2; D ambiguous. V lost 1 base and J lost 1, with 4 bases in between. The CDR3 covers 13 residues. Germline V lookup: CDR1 GTSNPN, CDR2 SVGIG (reference sequence). The CDR3 DNA reads TGTGCCTGGAGTGACAGGAACACCGGGGAGCTGTTTTTT. Its translation: CAWSDRNTGELFF.

This chain connects TRBV30 to TRBJ2-2; TRBD1 aligns across 9 bases. The CDR3 contains 15 residues. Germline V gene sequence: CDR1 GTSNPN, CDR2 SVGIG (reference sequence). V dropped 3 bases and J dropped 6; count of bases not matched to a gene: 8. CDR3 DNA sequence: TGTGCCTGGAGGGGGACAGGGCCTCGGCCCGGGGAGCTGTTTTTT. It codes for CAWRGTGPRPGELFF.

The genes are TRBV6-6 and TRBJ2-7; 9 positions match TRBD1. Trimming took 6 bases from V and 6 from J; bases not matched to a gene: 6. The CDR3 length is 13 residues. CDR1 and CDR2 from the germline V gene are MNHNY and SVGAGI (reference sequence). The CDR3 region is CASRGTGTGEQYF. The CDR3 DNA sequence: TGTGCCAGCAGGGGGACAGGGACGGGCGAGCAGTACTTC.

The chain joins TRBV19 to TRBJ1-1; 9 nucleotides agree with TRBD1. CDR3 length: 14 residues. J lost 5 bases, V lost 7 bases, and 8 bases had no gene match. Germline CDR1 reads LNHDA; CDR2 reads SQIVND (reference sequence). The CDR3 DNA follows: TGTGCCAGTAAAAAGGGACAGGGAGAGACTGAAGCTTTCTTT. This codes for CASKKGQGETEAFF.

The chain employs TRBV2 and TRBJ1-1; D is ambiguous. V was trimmed by 4 bases and J by 0 bases, leaving 12 bases between them. The CDR3 has 15 residues. Germline values: CDR1 SNHLY, CDR2 FYNNEI. The CDR3 loop is CASSVNRRMNTEAFF. As DNA, the CDR3 is TGTGCCAGCAGTGTCAACCGGCGGATGAACACTGAAGCTTTCTTT.

This sequence joins TRBV11-2 and TRBJ1-2; D gene ambiguous. This CDR3 comprises 14 residues. Germline CDR1 reads SGHAT; CDR2 reads FQNNGV. Trimming left V 0 bases short and J 4 bases short, with 9 bases between. The CDR3 DNA reads as TGTGCCAGCAGCTTAGATCTGACAAGCTATGGCTACACCTTC. It specifies CASSLDLTSYGYTF.

The rearrangement links TRBV7-2 to TRBJ2-7, with TRBD2 matching over 7 bases. The CDR3 extends over 16 amino acids. V trimming: 0 bases; J trimming: 0 bases; junction bases outside the gene matches: 5. Germline CDR1 reads SGHTA; CDR2 reads FQGNSA. The CDR3 DNA follows: TGTGCCAGCAGCTTAGCAGGGCTAGCGGCCTCCTACGAGCAGTACTTC. Translating gives CASSLAGLAASYEQYF.

This chain links TRBV6-1 with TRBJ1-1, with 8 bases lining up with TRBD1. The CDR3 has 15 amino acids. After removal of 2 bases from V and 2 bases from J, the junction contained 4 bases not matched to a gene. Germline CDR1 MNHNS, CDR2 SASEGT. The CDR3 nucleotides read TGTGCCAGCAGTGAAAGGGACAGGCCAAACACTGAAGCTTTCTTT. It yields the protein CASSERDRPNTEAFF.

V and J are TRBV25-1 and TRBJ2-3, with 9 bases fitting TRBD1. The length of the CDR3 is 17 residues. The ends lost 1 base at V and 0 bases at J; junction bases unmatched: 5. Germline CDR1 and CDR2: MGHDK and SYGVNS. CDR3 residues: CASSESPGQGSTDTQYF. CDR3 nucleotides: TGTGCCAGCAGTGAATCGCCGGGACAGGGTAGCACAGATACGCAGTATTTT.

This clone was counted only a few times. The V call is TRBV7-8, the J call TRBJ2-7; weak D call: TRBD2 (6 bases). Deletions cut 2 bases from V and 4 bases from J, with 12 bases between. This CDR3 spans 14 amino acids. The germline CDR1 and CDR2 sequences are SGHVS and FQNEAQ. The CDR3 nucleotides are TGTGCCAGCAGCTTACGGACTACCCTATACGAGCAGTACTTC. Its translation: CASSLRTTLYEQYF. The whole variable domain, filled in from reference TRBV7-8 and TRBJ2-7, reads GAGVSQSPRYKVAKRGQDVALRCDPISGHVSLFWYQQALGQGPEFLTYFQNEAQLDKSGLPSDRFFAERPEGSVSTLKIQRTQQEDSAVYLCASSLRTTLYEQYFGPGTRLTVT.